This T cell receptor beta chain was identified during a study of cytomegalovirus exposure and HLA in healthy donors. Study details: Some 90 million unique TCRs from HLA-typed donors were held in an early data release.

60 Vbeta and 13 Jbeta primers were used in PCR. Sequenced by immunoSEQ multiplex PCR; TCRdb stores in-frame clones only, minus some. The sample records 40,000 or so clones, 50% to 75% being singletons. Germline V gene lookup returns CDR1 MNHNS and CDR2 SASEGT. The CDR3 is 13 residues long. V was trimmed by 4 bases and J by 8 bases, leaving 12 bases between them. This clone was detected only once. This TCR was recovered from a human donor in good health. The rearrangement uses TRBV6-1 and TRBJ2-4; possible D gene TRBD1, 5 bases. Sequencing used PBMCs. The CDR3 DNA sequence: TGTGCCAGCAGTGCCCAAGGGGTGGACATTCAGTACTTC. Translated: CASSAQGVDIQYF.